A selection of T cell receptor beta chains follows, all from one sample in a study of blood T cell repertoires in COVID-19. Libraries were prepared by immunoSEQ multiplex PCR; TCRdb keeps only in-frame clonotypes and omits some of them. Among more than 200,000 clones, approximately 84% were seen once, and the ten largest hold 5.9%. Material: peripheral blood. All receptors derive from a man at least 80 years old with acute or convalescent COVID-19. CDR3s include the opening cysteine and the closing phenylalanine or tryptophan. A D gene is named only where the DNA matches it firmly. A row's size may be missing; if present it is once, few, many or a size class.

j_call: TRBJ2-1; v_call: TRBV3-1/TRBV3-2; clone_size: -; d_call: TRBD1; cdr3_nt: TGTGCCAGCAGCCAAGTTGGGACAGGGAAAAATGAGCAGTTCTTC; cdr3_aa: CASSQVGTGKNEQFF
j_call: TRBJ2-1; v_call: TRBV14; clone_size: -; d_call: -; cdr3_nt: TGTGCCAGCAGCTCCGCCGGCCCCGACAGCAATGAGCAGTTCTTC; cdr3_aa: CASSSAGPDSNEQFF
j_call: TRBJ1-5; v_call: TRBV19; clone_size: few; d_call: TRBD1; cdr3_nt: TGTGCCAGTAGTACCGACAGGGGGCGGAATCAGCCCCAGCATTTT; cdr3_aa: CASSTDRGRNQPQHF
j_call: TRBJ2-1; v_call: TRBV5-5; clone_size: few; d_call: TRBD2; cdr3_nt: TGTGCCAGCAGCTTGGGACTAGCGGGAGGGCAGAATGAGCAGTTCTTC; cdr3_aa: CASSLGLAGGQNEQFF
j_call: TRBJ1-1; v_call: TRBV18; clone_size: -; d_call: TRBD1; cdr3_nt: TGTGCCAGCTCACCAATTGGTGGACAGGGCCTGAACACTGAAGCTTTCTTT; cdr3_aa: CASSPIGGQGLNTEAFF
j_call: TRBJ1-5; v_call: TRBV19; clone_size: -; d_call: -; cdr3_nt: TGTGCCAGTAGTATAGGTGACAGGACTAATCAGCCCCAGCATTTT; cdr3_aa: CASSIGDRTNQPQHF
j_call: TRBJ2-3; v_call: TRBV19; clone_size: -; d_call: -; cdr3_nt: TGTGCCAGTAGCCTACCTCGACCTGATAGCAAGCAGTATTTT; cdr3_aa: CASSLPRPDSKQYF
j_call: TRBJ1-2; v_call: TRBV3-1/TRBV3-2; clone_size: -; d_call: TRBD1; cdr3_nt: TGTGCCAGCAGCCCTGGGGGACAGCCTGGAGGCTACACCTTC; cdr3_aa: CASSPGGQPGGYTF
j_call: TRBJ2-7; v_call: TRBV7-9; clone_size: once; d_call: TRBD1; cdr3_nt: TGTGCCAGCAGCCGACAGGGCTACGAGCAGTACTTC; cdr3_aa: CASSRQGYEQYF
j_call: TRBJ1-5; v_call: TRBV19; clone_size: -; d_call: TRBD1; cdr3_nt: TGTGCCAGTAGTAGGGGACAGGATAGCAATCAGCCCCAGCATTTT; cdr3_aa: CASSRGQDSNQPQHF
j_call: TRBJ1-2; v_call: TRBV6-5; clone_size: -; d_call: -; cdr3_nt: TGTGCCAGCAGCCCCAGGGTTCCAGCGAACTATGGCTACACCTTC; cdr3_aa: CASSPRVPANYGYTF
j_call: TRBJ2-3; v_call: TRBV2; clone_size: -; d_call: -; cdr3_nt: TGTGCCAGCAGGGAGACGGCTAGCACAGATACGCAGTATTTT; cdr3_aa: CASRETASTDTQYF
j_call: TRBJ2-7; v_call: TRBV2; clone_size: -; d_call: -; cdr3_nt: TGTGCCAGCAGTGAGGTCACCCCCGCGGTGGGGGGTGAGCAGTACTTC; cdr3_aa: CASSEVTPAVGGEQYF
j_call: TRBJ2-3; v_call: TRBV6-2/TRBV6-3; clone_size: -; d_call: TRBD2; cdr3_nt: TGTGCCAGCAGCCATTTTGGGACTAGCGACACAGATACGCAGTATTTT; cdr3_aa: CASSHFGTSDTDTQYF
j_call: TRBJ2-2; v_call: TRBV5-1; clone_size: -; d_call: -; cdr3_nt: TGCGCCAGCAGCTTCCTTTCCCGGGACAAGAACACCGGGGAGCTGTTTTTT; cdr3_aa: CASSFLSRDKNTGELFF
j_call: TRBJ2-7; v_call: TRBV28; clone_size: -; d_call: -; cdr3_nt: TGTGCCAGCAGTTTTGTAGAATTTTCCTACGAGCAGTACTTC; cdr3_aa: CASSFVEFSYEQYF
j_call: TRBJ2-1; v_call: TRBV11-3; clone_size: -; d_call: -; cdr3_nt: TGTGCCAGCAGCTTAGATTTTAGCCGGCCGGGTGGTGAGCAGTTCTTC; cdr3_aa: CASSLDFSRPGGEQFF
j_call: TRBJ2-2; v_call: TRBV9; clone_size: -; d_call: TRBD2; cdr3_nt: TGTGCCAGCAGCGGGACAGGGGGACTAGCGGGAGTCACCGGGGAGCTGTTTTTT; cdr3_aa: CASSGTGGLAGVTGELFF
j_call: TRBJ1-5; v_call: TRBV19; clone_size: -; d_call: -; cdr3_nt: TGTGCCAGTAGTACCTCTCAACGGGGGCAGCCCCAGCATTTT; cdr3_aa: CASSTSQRGQPQHF
j_call: TRBJ2-4; v_call: TRBV7-3; clone_size: -; d_call: TRBD2; cdr3_nt: TGTGCCAGCAGCCCTCGGGGGGAATCGAACATTCAGTACTTC; cdr3_aa: CASSPRGESNIQYF
j_call: TRBJ1-1; v_call: TRBV19; clone_size: -; d_call: TRBD1; cdr3_nt: TGTGCCAGTAGTATAGGACAGGGCGTAATCACTGAAGCTTTCTTT; cdr3_aa: CASSIGQGVITEAFF
j_call: TRBJ2-2; v_call: TRBV19; clone_size: -; d_call: TRBD1; cdr3_nt: TGTGCCAGTAGTATTGAGGGGGCTAACGGGGAGCTGTTTTTT; cdr3_aa: CASSIEGANGELFF
j_call: TRBJ2-2; v_call: TRBV7-3; clone_size: few; d_call: TRBD2; cdr3_nt: TGTGCCAGCAGCGCAGCCGGGACTAGAGACACCGGGGAGCTGTTTTTT; cdr3_aa: CASSAAGTRDTGELFF
j_call: TRBJ1-2; v_call: TRBV5-6; clone_size: -; d_call: -; cdr3_nt: TGTGCCAGCAGCTTGCTCACAGGGTGGGCCTATGGCTACACCTTC; cdr3_aa: CASSLLTGWAYGYTF
j_call: TRBJ1-5; v_call: TRBV19; clone_size: -; d_call: TRBD1; cdr3_nt: TGTGCCAGTAGTAAGGGACAGGGCCGTAGCAATCAGCCCCAGCATTTT; cdr3_aa: CASSKGQGRSNQPQHF
j_call: TRBJ2-1; v_call: TRBV29-1; clone_size: -; d_call: TRBD1; cdr3_nt: TGCAGCGTGGCCGGGACAGGGGCCTACAATGAGCAGTTCTTC; cdr3_aa: CSVAGTGAYNEQFF
j_call: TRBJ1-3; v_call: TRBV7-2; clone_size: -; d_call: -; cdr3_nt: TGTGCCAGCAGCCCTCAGATTCGGGACACCATATATTTT; cdr3_aa: CASSPQIRDTIYF
j_call: TRBJ1-5; v_call: TRBV6-5; clone_size: once; d_call: TRBD1; cdr3_nt: TGTGCCAGCAGTTTCACAGGGGGTCAGCCCCAGCATTTT; cdr3_aa: CASSFTGGQPQHF
j_call: TRBJ2-6; v_call: TRBV27; clone_size: once; d_call: -; cdr3_nt: TGTGCCAGCAGTTTATTCGCTGGGGCCAACGTCCTGACTTTC; cdr3_aa: CASSLFAGANVLTF
j_call: TRBJ2-1; v_call: TRBV28; clone_size: -; d_call: -; cdr3_nt: TGTGCCAGCAGTTCCTATACGGGGGTTGGACCCTCCTACAATGAGCAGTTCTTC; cdr3_aa: CASSSYTGVGPSYNEQFF
j_call: TRBJ1-5; v_call: TRBV19; clone_size: -; d_call: TRBD1; cdr3_nt: TGTGCCAGTAGTAACGGACAGGGGGAGAATAGCAATCAGCCCCAGCATTTT; cdr3_aa: CASSNGQGENSNQPQHF
j_call: TRBJ2-5; v_call: TRBV10-3; clone_size: -; d_call: -; cdr3_nt: TGTGCCATCAGTGGTCAGCAAGAGACCCAGTACTTC; cdr3_aa: CAISGQQETQYF
j_call: TRBJ2-2; v_call: TRBV7-2; clone_size: -; d_call: -; cdr3_nt: TGTGCCAGCAGCTCCCAGACAGGAGGCACCGGGGAGCTGTTTTTT; cdr3_aa: CASSSQTGGTGELFF
j_call: TRBJ1-1; v_call: TRBV7-8; clone_size: -; d_call: -; cdr3_nt: TGTGCCAGCAGTCGGTACGGGGCTGAAGCTTTCTTT; cdr3_aa: CASSRYGAEAFF
j_call: TRBJ1-2; v_call: TRBV7-3; clone_size: once; d_call: TRBD1; cdr3_nt: TGTGCCAGCAGCCCGGACAGGAACTATGGCTACACCTTC; cdr3_aa: CASSPDRNYGYTF
j_call: TRBJ1-3; v_call: TRBV7-9; clone_size: -; d_call: -; cdr3_nt: TGTGCCAGCAGACCTCAGGGATCTGGAAACACCATATATTTT; cdr3_aa: CASRPQGSGNTIYF
j_call: TRBJ2-1; v_call: TRBV6-5; clone_size: -; d_call: TRBD2; cdr3_nt: TGTGCCAGCATTCGGACTAGCGGGAGAGTCGATGAGCAGTTCTTC; cdr3_aa: CASIRTSGRVDEQFF
j_call: TRBJ1-6; v_call: TRBV6-1; clone_size: -; d_call: -; cdr3_nt: TGTGCCAGCAGTGCCGGACAGACTAATAATTCACCCCTCCACTTT; cdr3_aa: CASSAGQTNNSPLHF
j_call: TRBJ2-5; v_call: TRBV7-2; clone_size: -; d_call: TRBD2; cdr3_nt: TGTGCCAGCAGTATACTAGCGGGAGCTGGCGGGGAGAAGACCCAGTACTTC; cdr3_aa: CASSILAGAGGEKTQYF
j_call: TRBJ1-5; v_call: TRBV24-1; clone_size: -; d_call: -; cdr3_nt: TGTGCCACCAGTGATTCTAAGTCCGTTACGGGTAATCAGCCCCAGCATTTT; cdr3_aa: CATSDSKSVTGNQPQHF
j_call: TRBJ1-1; v_call: TRBV21-1; clone_size: once; d_call: -; cdr3_nt: TGTGCCAGCAGCTACAAAAGGAGGCAGCAGAACACTGAAGCTTTCTTT; cdr3_aa: CASSYKRRQQNTEAFF
j_call: TRBJ1-2; v_call: TRBV7-2; clone_size: -; d_call: TRBD1; cdr3_nt: TGTGCCAGCAGCTTAGCGCGGGGACAGGGGCATGGCTACACCTTC; cdr3_aa: CASSLARGQGHGYTF
j_call: TRBJ2-5; v_call: TRBV7-2; clone_size: -; d_call: TRBD2; cdr3_nt: TGTGCCAGCAGCTTGAAACTAGCGGGACGGGAGACCCAGTACTTC; cdr3_aa: CASSLKLAGRETQYF
j_call: TRBJ2-1; v_call: TRBV10-3; clone_size: once; d_call: TRBD2; cdr3_nt: TGTGCCATCAGTGTAGCGGGCGGCTCCTACAATGAGCAGTTCTTC; cdr3_aa: CAISVAGGSYNEQFF
j_call: TRBJ2-3; v_call: TRBV7-2; clone_size: -; d_call: TRBD2; cdr3_nt: TGTGCCAGCAGATTGACTAGCGATGATACGCAGTATTTT; cdr3_aa: CASRLTSDDTQYF
j_call: TRBJ1-2; v_call: TRBV4-3; clone_size: -; d_call: TRBD1; cdr3_nt: TGCGCCAGCAGCCTCCAGGACAGGGCGGACGGCTACACCTTC; cdr3_aa: CASSLQDRADGYTF
j_call: TRBJ1-2; v_call: TRBV9; clone_size: -; d_call: TRBD1; cdr3_nt: TGTGCCAGCAGCGCCGAGGGGGCGGGATATGGCTACACCTTC; cdr3_aa: CASSAEGAGYGYTF
j_call: TRBJ2-5; v_call: TRBV24-1; clone_size: -; d_call: TRBD2; cdr3_nt: TGTGCCACCAGTGACCCCGGACTAGCGAGTCAAGAGACCCAGTACTTC; cdr3_aa: CATSDPGLASQETQYF
j_call: TRBJ1-5; v_call: TRBV6-4; clone_size: -; d_call: -; cdr3_nt: TGTGCCAGCAGTGAGGGTAGCGGGCCCAATCAGCCCCAGCATTTT; cdr3_aa: CASSEGSGPNQPQHF
j_call: TRBJ2-2; v_call: TRBV6-5; clone_size: -; d_call: TRBD2; cdr3_nt: TGTGCCAGCAGTTCCCCGACTAGCGGGATGACCGGGGAGCTGTTTTTT; cdr3_aa: CASSSPTSGMTGELFF
j_call: TRBJ2-7; v_call: TRBV5-4; clone_size: few; d_call: -; cdr3_nt: TGTGCCAGCAGCTTGTTCAAGGGAGCCTCCTACGAGCAGTACTTC; cdr3_aa: CASSLFKGASYEQYF
j_call: TRBJ1-2; v_call: TRBV19; clone_size: -; d_call: TRBD1; cdr3_nt: TGTAAGTGTAACCGGTCCGGGACAGGGACTTACTACACCTTC; cdr3_aa: CKCNRSGTGTYYTF
j_call: TRBJ1-5; v_call: TRBV7-2; clone_size: -; d_call: -; cdr3_nt: TGTGCCAGCAGCTGGGATAGCGGACGGCCCCAGCATTTT; cdr3_aa: CASSWDSGRPQHF
j_call: TRBJ1-4; v_call: TRBV24-1; clone_size: -; d_call: TRBD1; cdr3_nt: TGTGCCACCAGTGAGGCAGGGGGATTAGGTGAAAAACTGTTTTTT; cdr3_aa: CATSEAGGLGEKLFF